The clone carrying this TCR beta chain was counted many times. What it recognizes is unknown. These data belong to a study of Graves' ophthalmopathy and Graves' hyperthyroidism. Study background: The blood sample was drawn at first diagnosis and before any treatment.

V was shortened by 1 base and J by 4 bases, with 10 bases between the two germline ends. CDR3 length: 14 residues. CDR1 and CDR2 (germline): SEHNR, FQNEAQ (reference sequence). General observations from the study: Clonotypes were expanded in thyroid at above 0.001 frequency, and most also appeared in blood.

For repertoire sequencing, the TCR beta CDR3 regions were amplified from RNA transcripts. RT-PCR in the first round used HTBI primers; a second-round multiplex PCR followed. TCRdb fed the multiplex PCR reads into MiXCR, producing one record per CDR3 protein. The sample carries around 340,000 distinct CDR3 sequences, roughly a sixth recorded once. The source of this sequence is an adult man with Graves' ophthalmopathy. The chain employs TRBV7-9 and TRBJ1-2, with a possible D match to TRBD1 (6 bases). Sequencing was carried out using peripheral blood. CDR3 coding DNA: TGTGCCAGCAGCTTAGAGACAGGCCTCTATGGCTACACCTTC. Translation: CASSLETGLYGYTF.